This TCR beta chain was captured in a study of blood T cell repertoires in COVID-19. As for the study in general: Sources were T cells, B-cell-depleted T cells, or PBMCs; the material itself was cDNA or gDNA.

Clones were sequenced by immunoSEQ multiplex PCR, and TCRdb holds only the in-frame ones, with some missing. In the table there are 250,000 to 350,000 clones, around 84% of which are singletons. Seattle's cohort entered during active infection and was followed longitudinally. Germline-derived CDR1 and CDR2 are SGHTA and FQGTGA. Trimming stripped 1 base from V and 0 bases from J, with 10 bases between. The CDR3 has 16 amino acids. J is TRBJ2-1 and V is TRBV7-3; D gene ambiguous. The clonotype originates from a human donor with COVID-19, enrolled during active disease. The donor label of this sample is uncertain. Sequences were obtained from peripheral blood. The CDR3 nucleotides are TGTGCCAGCAGCTTAATGCCCCCCAGCTCCTACAATGAGCAGTTCTTC. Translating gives CASSLMPPSSYNEQFF.